This T cell receptor (beta chain) was recorded in a study of T-cell reconstitution after alpha-beta-depleted transplantation in children. The library targeted TCRbeta and was prepared with unique molecular identifiers. TCRdb independently ran MiXCR on the PCR reads; one entry per CDR3 protein. The data contain about 610,000 distinct CDR3 sequences, over 9.5% of them singletons. This clonotype was observed a few times. Losses at the gene ends were 1 base for V and 7 bases for J; bases not matched to a gene: 8. This CDR3 region has 15 residues. Germline V CDR1 and CDR2: SGHRS, YFSETQ. The chain uses TRBV5-1 and TRBJ2-1, with 7 bases lining up with TRBD2. The clonotype originates from a human donor who donated a stem cell graft to a child with acute myeloid leukemia. Here the sequenced sample was PBMCs from the stem cell graft donor, taken from the stem cell graft. This CDR3 is CASSLLVSGRNEQFF. CDR3 nucleotide sequence: TGCGCCAGCAGCTTGCTGGTTAGCGGGCGAAATGAGCAGTTCTTC.